One and the same sample provided the 23 T cell receptor beta chains below, sequenced in a study of blood T cell repertoires in COVID-19. The method was immunoSEQ multiplex PCR; TCRdb's version includes in-frame clones alone and lacks a portion of them. The sample gives some 52,000 clones, roughly 87% of which show up once; approximately 16% is in the top ten. Material for sequencing was peripheral blood. The receptor set was obtained from a human donor with active COVID-19. The donor label of this sample is uncertain.

The chain carries TRBV6-2 or TRBV6-3 and TRBJ2-1, with 8 bases identical to TRBD2. This CDR3 has 16 residues. Germline CDR1 is MNHEY and CDR2 is SVGEGT. Trimming at V came to 6 bases and at J to 7 bases, leaving 14 bases not matched to a gene. The CDR3, as DNA: TGTGCCAGCAGCCTCTTCTGGGCGGGGGGCGATAATGAGCAGTTCTTC. Translated, it gives CASSLFWAGGDNEQFF.

The chain is built from TRBV5-1 and TRBJ2-5, with 9 nucleotides matching TRBD2. After removal of 1 base from V and 11 bases from J, the junction contained 6 bases not matched to a gene. The CDR3 is 13 amino acids. CDR1 SGHRS and CDR2 YFSETQ come from the germline V gene. Here the CDR3 reads CASSLLVAGEQYF. Here the CDR3 DNA reads TGCGCCAGCAGCTTGTTAGTAGCGGGAGAGCAGTACTTC.

The genes are TRBV6-6 and TRBJ2-1; 13 nucleotides line up with TRBD2. Trimming at V came to 2 bases and at J to 7 bases, leaving 5 bases not matched to a gene. The germline V gene has CDR1 MNHNY and CDR2 SVGAGI (reference sequence). This CDR3 region has 16 residues. The CDR3 is CASSYGTSGVLNEQFF. DNA for the CDR3: TGTGCCAGCAGTTACGGGACTAGCGGGGTTCTAAATGAGCAGTTCTTC.

In this sample, this clone turned up a few times. This chain connects TRBV9 to TRBJ2-7; 9 bases map to TRBD2. Unmatched junction bases numbered 4, after V lost 0 bases and J lost 0 bases. Germline V gives CDR1 SGDLS, CDR2 YYNGEE. The CDR3 is 16 amino acids. CDR3 protein: CASSVGAGGNSYEQYF. In DNA form, the CDR3 reads TGTGCCAGCAGCGTAGGAGCGGGGGGAAACTCCTACGAGCAGTACTTC.

This clone has just a few counts. The CDR3 bases are TGCGCCAGCAGCCAAGTTTTCTCAGAGAGGGAAAAACTGTTTTTT. Translating gives CASSQVFSEREKLFF. The chain recombines TRBV4-3 with TRBJ1-4; D call uncertain. The CDR3 consists of 15 residues. In germline, CDR1 is LGHNA, CDR2 YSLEER. Deletions cut 1 base from V and 8 bases from J, with 14 bases between.

V and J are TRBV3-1 (or the pseudogene TRBV3-2) and TRBJ2-5, with TRBD1 matching over 7 bases. V shed 3 bases and J 0 bases; nucleotides not matched to a gene: 1. Germline V gene data show CDR1 as LGHDT and CDR2 as YNNKEL (reference sequence). The CDR3 totals 14 residues. The CDR3 loop is CASSQTGHQETQYF. Written as DNA, the CDR3 is TGTGCCAGCAGCCAGACAGGGCACCAAGAGACCCAGTACTTC.

The chain employs TRBV6-5 and TRBJ1-3; D not certain. This CDR3 has 12 amino acids. V was cut by 6 bases and J by 10 bases, with 13 bases left in between. Germline CDR1 MNHEY, CDR2 SVGAGI. This CDR3 reads CASRGYGETIYF. Here the CDR3 DNA reads TGTGCCAGCAGGGGGTACGGGGAAACCATATATTTT.

The V gene is TRBV7-8, the J gene TRBJ2-2; D unclear. This CDR3 is built from 17 residues. Per germline, CDR1 SGHVS and CDR2 FQNEAQ. The V end lost 0 bases, the J end lost 2 bases, and 13 bases lay between the germline ends. CDR3 loop: CASSLASPAGNTGELFF. The DNA for the CDR3 is TGTGCCAGCAGCTTAGCTTCGCCGGCAGGAAACACCGGGGAGCTGTTTTTT.

This sequence joins TRBV3-1 (or the pseudogene TRBV3-2) and TRBJ2-7; the match to TRBD1 covers 11 bases. This CDR3 contains 14 residues. In germline, CDR1 is LGHDT, CDR2 YNNKEL (reference sequence). V shed 5 bases and J 6 bases; nucleotides not matched to a gene: 6. CDR3: CASSYGQGAFEQYF. The CDR3 nucleotides read TGTGCCAGCAGCTACGGACAGGGGGCGTTCGAGCAGTACTTC.

The DNA of the CDR3 is TGTGCCAGCAGCTTATCTAGTTCCGGGGCCAACGTCCTGACTTTC. Protein product: CASSLSSSGANVLTF. The chain is built from TRBV11-2 and TRBJ2-6; D is uncertain. The ends were cut back, 2 bases at V and 4 bases at J, with 9 bases in the middle. CDR1 is SGHAT and CDR2 is FQNNGV in the germline V gene. CDR3 length: 15 residues. The full variable domain, its missing parts supplied by reference TRBV11-2 and TRBJ2-6, is EAGVAQSPRYKIIEKRQSVAFWCNPISGHATLYWYQQILGQGPKLLIQFQNNGVVDDSQLPKDRFSAERLKGVDSTLKIQPAKLEDSAVYLCASSLSSSGANVLTFGAGSRLTVL.

The V call is TRBV21-1, the J call TRBJ1-1. TRBV21-1 is noted as a pseudogene. CDR3 size: 18 residues. The CDR3 is CASSAPLLKGLMNTEAFF. In nucleotides, the CDR3 is TGTGCCAGCAGCGCCCCGCTACTTAAGGGACTAATGAACACTGAAGCTTTCTTT.

The CDR3 is CASSLQIAGGPRDTQYF. CDR3 in DNA: TGTGCCAGCAGCTTACAAATCGCGGGGGGGCCGAGAGATACGCAGTATTTT. V usage is TRBV11-2 and J usage is TRBJ2-3; 9 nucleotides align to TRBD2. The CDR3 runs to 17 residues. Unmatched junction bases numbered 11, after V lost 2 bases and J lost 5 bases. Germline-derived CDR1 and CDR2 are SGHAT and FQNNGV.

This chain uses TRBV3-1 (or the pseudogene TRBV3-2) with TRBJ2-2, with unresolved D. This CDR3 has 11 amino acids. With 2 bases removed from V and 7 bases from J, the gap between germline ends came to 2 bases. Germline assignment: CDR1 LGHDT and CDR2 YNNKEL (reference sequence). The CDR3 DNA reads as TGTGCCAGCAGCCAACTCGGGGAGCTGTTTTTT. Protein product: CASSQLGELFF.

This clone was seen a single time. This chain connects TRBV20-1 to TRBJ1-2; 8 bases line up with TRBD1. The CDR3 loop spans 12 amino acids. Trimming at V came to 3 bases and at J to 8 bases, leaving 5 bases not matched to a gene. In germline, CDR1 is DFQATT, CDR2 SNEGSKA (reference sequence). CDR3 sequence (DNA): TGCAGTGCTAGTCAGGGGGCGCGCGGCTACACCTTC. Its translation is CSASQGARGYTF.

The rearrangement joins TRBV19 to TRBJ2-7, with TRBD2 matching over 8 bases. This CDR3 is built from 14 residues. Per the germline V gene, CDR1 is LNHDA and CDR2 is SQIVND (reference sequence). V gave up 3 bases and J gave up 3 bases; unmatched junction bases: 4. The CDR3 coding sequence is TGTGCCAGTAGTATCACTAGCGGAGACTACGAGCAGTACTTC. It specifies CASSITSGDYEQYF.

V is TRBV4-3 and J is TRBJ1-3; D remains unclear. The CDR3 runs 16 residues. Germline lookup yields CDR1 LGHNA and CDR2 YSLEER. Trimming shortened V by 0 bases and J by 0 bases, and 9 bases separated the two germline ends. The CDR3 DNA reads TGCGCCAGCAGCCAAGAAATACTGCGCTCTGGAAACACCATATATTTT. It is translated as CASSQEILRSGNTIYF.

The chain combines TRBV15 with TRBJ1-1; D is unclear. CDR3 length: 15 residues. Germline CDR1 LNHNV, CDR2 YYDKDF (reference sequence). V lost 0 bases and J lost 0, with 8 bases in between. In DNA, the CDR3 is TGTGCCACCAGCAGAGATTTGGGCATGAACACTGAAGCTTTCTTT. Amino acid sequence: CATSRDLGMNTEAFF. Drawing the rest from reference TRBV15 and TRBJ1-1, the complete variable domain is DAMVIQNPRYQVTQFGKPVTLSCSQTLNHNVMYWYQQKSSQAPKLLFHYYDKDFNNEADTPDNFQSRRPNTSFCFLDIRSPGLGDTAMYLCATSRDLGMNTEAFFGQGTRLTVV.

The J gene is TRBJ2-5, the V gene TRBV7-9; tentatively, D is TRBD1 (5 bases). The CDR3 is 14 residues long. V was clipped by 1 base and J by 2 bases, with 8 bases between them. The V gene's germline CDR1 is SEHNR and CDR2 FQNEAQ (reference sequence). The CDR3 bases are TGTGCCAGCAGCTTAGTTCGACAGCAAGAGACCCAGTACTTC. Encoded protein: CASSLVRQQETQYF.

The rearrangement joins TRBV19 to TRBJ1-2; D is possibly TRBD1 (5 bases). The CDR3 is 14 amino acids. Trimming shortened V by 4 bases and J by 3 bases, and 12 bases separated the two germline ends. Germline assignment: CDR1 LNHDA and CDR2 SQIVND (reference sequence). In DNA, the CDR3 is TGTGCCAGTAGTAGTCTGGGGACTGACTATGGCTACACCTTC. It is translated as CASSSLGTDYGYTF.

This clone was observed a single time. This rearrangement joins TRBV20-1 to TRBJ1-2; D unresolved. Germline V gene data show CDR1 as DFQATT and CDR2 as SNEGSKA (reference sequence). V gave up 2 bases and J gave up 6 bases, with 7 bases separating them. The CDR3 totals 11 residues. CDR3 nucleotide sequence: TGCAGTGCTAGAATACGGGATGGCTACACCTTC. Its translation: CSARIRDGYTF.

The chain links TRBV18 to TRBJ1-1, with 7 nucleotides matching TRBD1. V was pared by 4 bases and J by 1 base, with 6 bases of the junction left unmatched. The germline V gene has CDR1 KGHSH and CDR2 LQKENI. The CDR3 has 15 amino acids. This CDR3 is CASSQGRQGNTEAFF. CDR3 bases: TGTGCCAGCTCACAAGGTCGACAGGGGAACACTGAAGCTTTCTTT. Supplemented by reference TRBV18 and TRBJ1-1, the full variable domain reads NAGVMQNPRHLVRRRGQEARLRCSPMKGHSHVYWYRQLPEEGLKFMVYLQKENIIDESGMPKERFSAEFPKEGPSILRIQQVVRGDSAAYFCASSQGRQGNTEAFFGQGTRLTVV.

The gene calls are TRBV11-3 and TRBJ2-7; 8 nucleotides align to TRBD1. This CDR3 region has 14 residues. The germline V gene has CDR1 SGHNT and CDR2 YENEEA. V shed 7 bases and J 0 bases; nucleotides not matched to a gene: 5. CDR3 in DNA: TGTGCCAGCATCCCGGGACAGGACTCCTACGAGCAGTACTTC. As protein: CASIPGQDSYEQYF.

The genes are TRBV27 and TRBJ2-1; tentative D call: TRBD1 (5 bases). In germline, CDR1 is MNHEY, CDR2 SMNVEV (reference sequence). There are 13 residues in the CDR3. Trimming cost V 2 bases and J 5 bases, with 7 bases left between them. CDR3 residues: CASSLQGNNEQFF. In DNA, the CDR3 is TGTGCCAGCAGTTTACAGGGTAACAATGAGCAGTTCTTC.